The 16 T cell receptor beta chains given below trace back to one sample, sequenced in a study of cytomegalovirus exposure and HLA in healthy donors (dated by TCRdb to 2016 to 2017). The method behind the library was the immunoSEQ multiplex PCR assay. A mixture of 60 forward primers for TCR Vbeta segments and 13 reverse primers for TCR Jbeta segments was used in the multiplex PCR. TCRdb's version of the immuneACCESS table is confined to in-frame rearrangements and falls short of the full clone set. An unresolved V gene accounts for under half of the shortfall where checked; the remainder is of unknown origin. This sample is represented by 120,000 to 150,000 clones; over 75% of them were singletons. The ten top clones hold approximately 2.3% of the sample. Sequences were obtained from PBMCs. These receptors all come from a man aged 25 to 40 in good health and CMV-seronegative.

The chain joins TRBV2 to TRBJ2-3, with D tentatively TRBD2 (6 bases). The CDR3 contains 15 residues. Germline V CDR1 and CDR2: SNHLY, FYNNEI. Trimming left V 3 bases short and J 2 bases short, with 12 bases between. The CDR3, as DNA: TGTGCCAGCAGTGATGTGGGACTTCACACAGATACGCAGTATTTT. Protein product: CASSDVGLHTDTQYF. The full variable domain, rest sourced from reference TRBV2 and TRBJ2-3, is EPEVTQTPSHQVTQMGQEVILRCVPISNHLYFYWYRQILGQKVEFLVSFYNNEISEKSEIFDDQFSVERPDGSNFTLKIRSTKLEDSAMYFCASSDVGLHTDTQYFGPGTRLTVL.

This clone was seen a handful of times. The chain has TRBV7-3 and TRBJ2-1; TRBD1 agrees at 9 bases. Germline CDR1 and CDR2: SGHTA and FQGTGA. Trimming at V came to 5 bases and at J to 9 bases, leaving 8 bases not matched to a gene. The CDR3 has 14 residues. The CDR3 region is CASSDGTGRGEQFF. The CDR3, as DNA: TGTGCCAGCAGCGACGGGACAGGGAGAGGTGAGCAGTTCTTC. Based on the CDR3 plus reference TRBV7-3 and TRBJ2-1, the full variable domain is GAGVSQTPSNKVTEKGKYVELRCDPISGHTALYWYRQSLGQGPEFLIYFQGTGAADDSGLPNDRFFAVRPEGSVSTLKIQRTERGDSAVYLCASSDGTGRGEQFFGPGTRLTVL.

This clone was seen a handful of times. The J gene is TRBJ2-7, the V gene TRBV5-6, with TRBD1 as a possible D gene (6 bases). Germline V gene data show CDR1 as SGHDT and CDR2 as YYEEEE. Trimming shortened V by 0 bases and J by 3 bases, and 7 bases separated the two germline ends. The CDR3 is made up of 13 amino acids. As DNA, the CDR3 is TGTGCCAGCAGCTTGGACAGGGACTACGAGCAGTACTTC. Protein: CASSLDRDYEQYF.

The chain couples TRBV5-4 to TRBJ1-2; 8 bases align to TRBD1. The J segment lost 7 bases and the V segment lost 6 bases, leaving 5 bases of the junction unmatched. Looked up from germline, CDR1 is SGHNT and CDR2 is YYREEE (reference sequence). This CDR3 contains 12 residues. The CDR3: CASNLGTGGYTF. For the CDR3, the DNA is TGTGCCAGCAATCTAGGGACAGGTGGCTACACCTTC.

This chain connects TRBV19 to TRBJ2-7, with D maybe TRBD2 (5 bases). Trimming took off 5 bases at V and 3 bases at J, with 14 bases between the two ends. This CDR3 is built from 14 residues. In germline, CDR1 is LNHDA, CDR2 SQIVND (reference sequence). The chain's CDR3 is CASSFGGRGYEQYF. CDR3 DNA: TGTGCCAGTAGTTTCGGAGGACGGGGCTACGAGCAGTACTTC.

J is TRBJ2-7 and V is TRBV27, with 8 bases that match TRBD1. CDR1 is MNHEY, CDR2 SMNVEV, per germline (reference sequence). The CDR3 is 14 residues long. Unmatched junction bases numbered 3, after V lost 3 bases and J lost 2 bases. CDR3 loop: CASSLWDRPYEQYF. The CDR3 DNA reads TGTGCCAGCAGTTTGTGGGACAGGCCCTACGAGCAGTACTTC.

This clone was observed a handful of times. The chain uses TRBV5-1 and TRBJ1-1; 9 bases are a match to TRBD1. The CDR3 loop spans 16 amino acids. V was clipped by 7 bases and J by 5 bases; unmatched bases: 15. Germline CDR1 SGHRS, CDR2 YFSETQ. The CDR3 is CASGLQGAETRTEAFF. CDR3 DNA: TGCGCCAGCGGACTACAGGGGGCCGAAACCCGGACTGAAGCTTTCTTT.

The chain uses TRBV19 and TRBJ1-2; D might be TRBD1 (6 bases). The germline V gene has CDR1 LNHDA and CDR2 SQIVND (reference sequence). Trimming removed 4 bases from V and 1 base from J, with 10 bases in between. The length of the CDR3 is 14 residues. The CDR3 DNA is TGTGCCAGTAGTACACAGGGAGTTAACTATGGCTACACCTTC. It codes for CASSTQGVNYGYTF.

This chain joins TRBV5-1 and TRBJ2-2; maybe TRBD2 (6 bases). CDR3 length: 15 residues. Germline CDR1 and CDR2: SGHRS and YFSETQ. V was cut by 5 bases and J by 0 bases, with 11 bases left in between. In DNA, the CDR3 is TGCGCCAGCAGTAAGGAGGGAGCGAACACCGGGGAGCTGTTTTTT. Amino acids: CASSKEGANTGELFF.

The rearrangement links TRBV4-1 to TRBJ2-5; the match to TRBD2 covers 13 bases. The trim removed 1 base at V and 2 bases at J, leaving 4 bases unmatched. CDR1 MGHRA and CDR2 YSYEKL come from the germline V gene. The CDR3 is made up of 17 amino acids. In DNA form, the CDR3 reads TGCGCCAGCAGCCAAGCGCCGGGACTAGCGGGACAAGAGACCCAGTACTTC. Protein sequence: CASSQAPGLAGQETQYF.

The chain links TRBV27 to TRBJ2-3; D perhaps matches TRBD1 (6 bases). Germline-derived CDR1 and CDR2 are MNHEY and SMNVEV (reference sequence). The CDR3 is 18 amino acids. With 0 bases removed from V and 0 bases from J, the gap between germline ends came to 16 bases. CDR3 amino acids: CASSLSTEGGPSTDTQYF. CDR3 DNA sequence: TGTGCCAGCAGTTTATCGACGGAAGGGGGACCTAGCACAGATACGCAGTATTTT.

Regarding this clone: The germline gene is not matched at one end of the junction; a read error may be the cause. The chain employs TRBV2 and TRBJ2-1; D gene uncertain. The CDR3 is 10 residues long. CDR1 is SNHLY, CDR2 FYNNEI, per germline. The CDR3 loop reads CASSDNEQFF. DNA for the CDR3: TGTGCCAGCTCCGACAATGAGCAGTTCTTC.

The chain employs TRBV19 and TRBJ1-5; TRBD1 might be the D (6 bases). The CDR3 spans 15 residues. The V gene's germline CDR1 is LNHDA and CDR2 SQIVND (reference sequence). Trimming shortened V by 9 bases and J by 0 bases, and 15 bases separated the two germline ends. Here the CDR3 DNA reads TGTGCCAGCAGCTCTACAGGGAATAGCAATCAGCCCCAGCATTTT. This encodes CASSSTGNSNQPQHF.

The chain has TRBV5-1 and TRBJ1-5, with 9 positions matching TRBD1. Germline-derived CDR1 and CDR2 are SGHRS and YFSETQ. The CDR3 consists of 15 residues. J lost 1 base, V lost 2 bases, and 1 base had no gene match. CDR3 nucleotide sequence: TGCGCCAGCAGCTTACAGGGGGCAAGCAATCAGCCCCAGCATTTT. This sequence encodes CASSLQGASNQPQHF.

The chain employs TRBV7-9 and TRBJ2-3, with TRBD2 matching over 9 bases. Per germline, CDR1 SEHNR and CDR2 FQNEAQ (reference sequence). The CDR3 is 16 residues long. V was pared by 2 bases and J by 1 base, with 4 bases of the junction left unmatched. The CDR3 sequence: CASSLTRLAGTDTQYF. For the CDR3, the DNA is TGTGCCAGCAGCTTAACCAGACTAGCGGGCACAGATACGCAGTATTTT.

CDR3 bases: TGTGCCACCAGCGGATACGGACAGGGCCCTACCTACGAGCAGTACTTC. It encodes CATSGYGQGPTYEQYF. The chain recombines TRBV15 with TRBJ2-7, with 8 bases lining up with TRBD1. The length of the CDR3 is 16 residues. V lost 5 bases and J lost 2; bases outside the gene matches: 11. The germline V gene encodes CDR1 LNHNV and CDR2 YYDKDF (reference sequence).